One and the same sample provided the 16 T cell receptor beta chains below, sequenced in a study of blood T cells in healthy people across ages. A second roughly 6 to 12 cycle PCR used barcoded and J-beta primers. Each CDR3 protein gets one entry after TCRdb re-called the 5' RACE reads with MiXCR. The sample comprises more than 1,400,000 distinct CDR3 sequences, approximately 42% of which are singletons, and 7.9% rests with the top ten. The source material was blood. The receptors were sampled from a woman aged 18-35 years in good health.

This clonotype was seen a single time. This chain joins TRBV4-1 and TRBJ2-5; TRBD1 might be the D (6 bases). The DNA end lines up better with TRBJ2-1; the J call may be wrong. CDR3 length equals 16 residues. CDR1 and CDR2 (germline): MGHRA, YSYEKL. Here the CDR3 reads CASSQITGQPQETQFF. The CDR3 DNA is TGCGCCAGCAGCCAGATAACAGGACAGCCCCAAGAGACCCAGTTCTTC.

As DNA, the CDR3 is TGCAGTGCTCCAACTCCCGTGAGGAGGGGGGCGCCTTACAATGAGCAGTTCTTC. As protein: CSAPTPVRRGAPYNEQFF. The chain is built from TRBV20-1 and TRBJ2-1; TRBD1 or TRBD2 may be the D gene (6 bases each). The V end was cut by 5 bases, the J end by 4 bases, with 27 bases between. The CDR3 runs to 18 residues. Germline assignment: CDR1 DFQATT and CDR2 SNEGSKA (reference sequence).

This clonotype appeared once. The rearrangement uses TRBV7-2 and TRBJ1-3; D not certain. The V and J ends lost 4 bases and 7 bases respectively, with 8 bases between them. From germline, CDR1 is SGHTA and CDR2 FQGNSA. CDR3 length: 12 amino acids. CDR3 nucleotide sequence: TGTGCCAGCAGCTCCAGATCGAACACCATATATTTT. This translates into CASSSRSNTIYF.

The gene calls are TRBV12-3 or TRBV12-4 and TRBJ1-2; D is uncertain. The CDR3 runs 12 residues. V lost 4 bases to trimming and J lost 5 bases, with 8 bases between them. CDR3 amino acids: CASSSDVYGYTF. In DNA, the CDR3 is TGTGCCAGCAGTTCGGATGTGTATGGCTACACCTTC.

This clonotype turned up a few times. The gene calls are TRBV6-5 and TRBJ2-5, with TRBD1 matching 8 bases. V was clipped by 0 bases and J by 4 bases; unmatched bases: 13. Germline CDR1 and CDR2: MNHEY and SVGAGI. There are 18 residues in the CDR3. The CDR3 DNA follows: TGTGCCAGCAGTTACTCGAGGCCAGGGGGCGCATCCCCAGAGACCCAGTACTTC. Amino acids: CASSYSRPGGASPETQYF.

This clonotype was picked up a small number of times. The chain has TRBV10-3 and TRBJ2-1, with 11 bases matching TRBD2. The germline gives CDR1 ENHRY, CDR2 SYGVKD. V shed 3 bases and J 2 bases; nucleotides not matched to a gene: 6. The CDR3 spans 17 residues. The CDR3 nucleotides read TGTGCCATCAGTGACCTCGGTAGCGGGAGGGCCTACAATGAGCAGTTCTTC. It translates to CAISDLGSGRAYNEQFF.

The CDR3 DNA reads TGTGCCACCAGTGCCAATCCAAGCTCTGGGGCCAACGTCCTGACTTTC. Protein product: CATSANPSSGANVLTF. The rearrangement uses TRBV24-1 and TRBJ2-6; D ambiguous. V was trimmed by 5 bases and J by 0 bases, leaving 10 bases between them. CDR3 length equals 16 residues. Germline lookup yields CDR1 KGHDR and CDR2 SFDVKD.

The chain combines TRBV20-1 with TRBJ1-2; 8 nucleotides line up with TRBD1. Germline trimming cut 1 base from V and 2 bases from J; bases unmatched to any gene: 12. The CDR3 totals 17 residues. Per germline, CDR1 DFQATT and CDR2 SNEGSKA (reference sequence). CDR3 sequence (DNA): TGCAGTGCTAGAGTCCGGGACAGGACCTTTGCAAACTATGGCTACACCTTC. It codes for CSARVRDRTFANYGYTF.

The J gene is TRBJ2-7, the V gene TRBV6-2 or TRBV6-3, with 8 bases that match TRBD2. The CDR3 consists of 16 residues. Looked up from germline, CDR1 is MNHEY and CDR2 is SVGEGT. V gave up 3 bases and J gave up 0 bases; unmatched junction bases: 7. The DNA for the CDR3 is TGTGCCAGCAGTTATCCGACGGGGGGGAGCTCCTACGAGCAGTACTTC. Residues: CASSYPTGGSSYEQYF.

This clonotype came up a few times. The chain combines TRBV12-3 or TRBV12-4 with TRBJ2-7; TRBD1 agrees at 9 bases. The CDR3 is 17 residues long. Trimming took 3 bases from V and 1 from J; bases not matched to a gene: 10. This CDR3 reads CASSFRWGQGGSYEQYF. Written as DNA, the CDR3 is TGTGCCAGCAGTTTTCGGTGGGGACAGGGAGGGTCCTACGAGCAGTACTTC.

This clonotype showed up just a few times. The rearrangement uses TRBV20-1 and TRBJ1-5; the D is unclear. The V gene lost 0 bases and the J gene lost 2 bases, with 8 bases spanning the gap. Germline V gene data show CDR1 as DFQATT and CDR2 as SNEGSKA (reference sequence). The CDR3 runs 14 residues. CDR3 sequence: CSARDQKGNQPQHF. The CDR3 DNA sequence: TGCAGTGCTAGAGATCAGAAGGGCAATCAGCCCCAGCATTTT.

V gene TRBV6-5 combines with J gene TRBJ1-2; 7 nucleotides align to TRBD1. V shed 2 bases, J shed 8 bases, and the junction held 11 bases outside the gene matches. Looked up from germline, CDR1 is MNHEY and CDR2 is SVGAGI. The CDR3 covers 15 residues. The CDR3 region has the DNA TGTGCCAGCAGTTACAGGACAGGTTCCCTTTGGGGCTACACCTTC. Translating gives CASSYRTGSLWGYTF.

The V call is TRBV27, the J call TRBJ2-3; D is uncertain. The V and J ends lost 3 bases and 6 bases respectively, with 10 bases between them. Germline CDR1 is MNHEY and CDR2 is SMNVEV (reference sequence). The CDR3 length is 13 residues. The CDR3 here is CASSFWASDTQYF. The CDR3 DNA reads as TGTGCCAGCAGTTTCTGGGCCTCGGATACGCAGTATTTT.

This clonotype showed up just a few times. This chain joins TRBV10-3 and TRBJ1-1, with D uncertain. The CDR3 covers 14 residues. Germline V lookup: CDR1 ENHRY, CDR2 SYGVKD. Trimming cost V 6 bases and J 0 bases, with 11 bases left between them. CDR3 nucleotide sequence: TGTGCCATCAGCAGAGTAGGGTTGAACACTGAAGCTTTCTTT. Translation gives CAISRVGLNTEAFF.

This rearrangement joins TRBV12-3 or TRBV12-4 to TRBJ1-3; D is ambiguous. V dropped 5 bases and J dropped 2 bases, with 13 bases sitting between them. CDR3 length equals 15 residues. The CDR3 nucleotides are TGTGCCAGCAGTCTACGCGGTGAGGCTGGAAACACCATATATTTT. Amino acid sequence: CASSLRGEAGNTIYF.

The rearrangement joins TRBV10-2 to TRBJ2-3; 14 bases agree with TRBD2. V lost 7 bases and J lost 10; bases outside the gene matches: 7. This CDR3 comprises 14 residues. Germline CDR1 is WSHSY and CDR2 is SAAADI. The CDR3 reads CASTGTSGSKAQYF. CDR3 DNA sequence: TGCGCCAGCACCGGGACTAGCGGGAGTAAGGCGCAGTATTTT.